This T cell receptor beta chain was sequenced during a study of blood T cells in healthy people across ages. Study results and caveats: The study lacked donor CMV status, which possibly confounded expanded clonotype changes. Considered underestimates were the diversity estimates obtained from one million T cells.

As to this clonotype: Its antigen is not known.

Then a second PCR, running about 7 to 11 cycles, was carried out with a sample-barcoded 5' primer and a J-beta primer mix. A template-switch adaptor with 12 random nucleotides tagged each cDNA molecule. There were at least 3 million CDR3-containing paired-end reads obtained from each sample. TCRdb independently ran MiXCR on the 5' RACE reads; one entry per CDR3 protein. The sample has 700,000 to 850,000 distinct CDR3 sequences, 53% seen once. This CDR3 is built from 10 residues. From germline, CDR1 is MGHDK and CDR2 SYGVNS. The sequenced sample consisted of blood. The chain is built from TRBV25-1 and TRBJ1-1, with a tentative D call TRBD1 (5 bases). This clonotype originated in a man older than 75 in good health. CDR3 DNA sequence: TGTATGGGGTCAGGGACTGAAGCTTTCTTT. It translates to CMGSGTEAFF.